The 24 T cell receptor beta chains below were found in one sample sequenced in a study of T-cell reconstitution after alpha-beta-depleted transplantation in children. This sample's TCRbeta library carried unique molecular identifier barcodes. MiXCR, run by TCRdb on the PCR reads, gives a single entry per CDR3 protein. The table has a few hundred thousand distinct CDR3 sequences, about 25% seen once. The specimen comprised PBMCs, sampled before TCRalphabeta/CD19-depleted stem cell transplant. Every receptor here comes from a girl between 2 and 10 years old with Fanconi anemia, due to receive a stem cell transplant.

This clonotype was observed at least ten times. The chain links TRBV4-2 to TRBJ2-7; 11 positions match TRBD2. Germline-derived CDR1 and CDR2 are LGHNA and YNFKEQ. Trimming took 1 base from V and 5 from J; bases not matched to a gene: 7. The CDR3 covers 16 residues. Here the CDR3 reads CASSQAWGSGRDEQYF. In DNA, the CDR3 is TGTGCCAGCAGCCAAGCATGGGGTAGCGGGAGGGACGAGCAGTACTTC.

The sample holds many counts of this clonotype. The chain links TRBV25-1 to TRBJ2-1; D remains ambiguous. Trimming shortened V by 5 bases and J by 8 bases, and 13 bases separated the two germline ends. This CDR3 region has 13 residues. Germline V gene sequence: CDR1 MGHDK, CDR2 SYGVNS. CDR3 bases: TGTGCCAGCAGTATCCCGTTATTCCATGAGCAGTTCTTC. It codes for CASSIPLFHEQFF.

The chain joins TRBV20-1 to TRBJ2-3; TRBD2 aligns across 7 bases. The CDR3 is made up of 17 amino acids. V shed 3 bases and J 0 bases; nucleotides not matched to a gene: 12. CDR1 is DFQATT, CDR2 SNEGSKA, per germline (reference sequence). The CDR3 here is CSARKIRDYKSTDTQYF. In DNA form, the CDR3 reads TGCAGTGCTAGGAAAATCCGGGACTACAAAAGCACAGATACGCAGTATTTT.

This clonotype has at least ten counts. V gene TRBV29-1 combines with J gene TRBJ2-5; D is possibly TRBD2 (6 bases). CDR1 is SQVTM, CDR2 ANQGSEA, per germline. Trimming stripped 3 bases from V and 5 bases from J, with 13 bases between. This CDR3 contains 13 residues. DNA of the CDR3: TGCAGCGTTGAGAACTACCGGGGGGAGACCCAGTACTTC. Translation gives CSVENYRGETQYF.

The table lists this clonotype with a few counts. The chain recombines TRBV20-1 with TRBJ2-5; TRBD1 matches 10 bases. J gave up 4 bases and V 6 bases, and 5 bases lay outside the gene matches. Germline CDR1 is DFQATT and CDR2 is SNEGSKA (reference sequence). The CDR3 has 13 amino acids. The DNA for the CDR3 is TGCAGTGCCTGGACAGGGGGGCGAGAGACCCAGTACTTC. Protein: CSAWTGGRETQYF.

J is TRBJ1-1 and V is TRBV29-1; TRBD1 matches 8 bases. The CDR3 contains 13 residues. Germline V gene sequence: CDR1 SQVTM, CDR2 ANQGSEA. J gave up 4 bases and V 6 bases, and 7 bases lay outside the gene matches. The CDR3 DNA reads TGCAGCGTAGTACAGGGGGAGGGCACTGAAGCTTTCTTT. Residues: CSVVQGEGTEAFF.

The rearrangement joins TRBV7-2 to TRBJ2-3; the match to TRBD2 covers 12 bases. Germline V gene data show CDR1 as SGHTA and CDR2 as FQGNSA. This CDR3 region has 17 residues. The V and J ends lost 2 bases and 2 bases, in that order; junction bases with no gene match: 5. In nucleotides, the CDR3 is TGTGCCAGCAGCTTATTTGGACTAGCGGGGCTCACAGATACGCAGTATTTT. It translates to CASSLFGLAGLTDTQYF.

The genes are TRBV20-1 and TRBJ1-6; no clear D. The germline CDR1 and CDR2 sequences are DFQATT and SNEGSKA (reference sequence). Trimming cost V 0 bases and J 5 bases, with 11 bases left between them. The CDR3 consists of 15 residues. The CDR3 sequence: CSARDDTYHNSPLHF. The DNA of the CDR3 is TGCAGTGCTAGAGATGACACATATCATAATTCACCCCTCCACTTT.

This chain links TRBV20-1 with TRBJ1-1, with 12 bases identical to TRBD1. After removal of 5 bases from V and 3 bases from J, the junction contained 13 bases not matched to a gene. This CDR3 is built from 17 residues. Germline lookup yields CDR1 DFQATT and CDR2 SNEGSKA (reference sequence). In DNA, the CDR3 is TGCAGTGCTGGGGGGACAGGGGGCATTGCGATCTACACTGAAGCTTTCTTT. This translates into CSAGGTGGIAIYTEAFF.

As to this clonotype: A much more abundant neighbour one base away suggests this may be a read error. The chain couples TRBV4-2 to TRBJ2-3; the D is unclear. The germline V gene encodes CDR1 LGHNA and CDR2 YNFKEQ. This CDR3 is 15 amino acids long. V lost 1 base and J 5 bases, leaving 13 bases between the germline ends. This CDR3 is CASSQAPKRRDTQYF. DNA of the CDR3: TGTGCCAGCAGCCAAGCCCCTAAGAGGAGAGATACGCAGTATTTT.

The table lists this clonotype with many counts. The V and J genes are TRBV20-1 and TRBJ1-4; 8 bases match TRBD1. J was trimmed by 2 bases and V by 2 bases; bases with no gene match: 4. CDR1 and CDR2 (germline): DFQATT, SNEGSKA (reference sequence). CDR3 length equals 15 residues. Here the CDR3 DNA reads TGCAGTGCTAGACCACACAGGGGGACTAATGAAAAACTGTTTTTT. Amino acids: CSARPHRGTNEKLFF.

This clonotype came up many times. For the CDR3, the DNA is TGCAGTTCAGAGAAACCTACCGGGACAGTCGGTACGCAGTATTTT. Protein: CSSEKPTGTVGTQYF. The gene calls are TRBV20-1 and TRBJ2-3; TRBD1 matches at 7 bases. Germline V gene lookup returns CDR1 DFQATT and CDR2 SNEGSKA (reference sequence). The J segment lost 8 bases and the V segment lost 8 bases, leaving 19 bases of the junction unmatched. The CDR3 is made up of 15 amino acids.

This clonotype was detected many times. This rearrangement joins TRBV20-1 to TRBJ2-2; TRBD2 is a possible D gene (6 bases). The CDR3 is made up of 14 amino acids. CDR1 is DFQATT and CDR2 is SNEGSKA in the germline V gene (reference sequence). V gave up 5 bases and J gave up 2 bases, with 12 bases separating them. This CDR3 is CSAAGTSNTGELFF. The CDR3, as DNA: TGCAGTGCTGCCGGGACTTCTAACACCGGGGAGCTGTTTTTT.

The gene calls are TRBV5-6 and TRBJ2-5, with 7 nucleotides matching TRBD1. The CDR3 covers 18 residues. V gave up 0 bases and J gave up 2 bases; unmatched junction bases: 13. The germline CDR1 and CDR2 sequences are SGHDT and YYEEEE. CDR3 sequence: CASSLVLTTGTAQETQYF. DNA for the CDR3: TGTGCCAGCAGCTTGGTGCTAACCACCGGGACAGCACAAGAGACCCAGTACTTC.

The chain uses TRBV7-2 and TRBJ2-3; D might be TRBD1 or TRBD2, each matching 5 bases. Germline assignment: CDR1 SGHTA and CDR2 FQGNSA. This CDR3 has 15 amino acids. The V gene lost 5 bases and the J gene lost 5 bases, with 17 bases spanning the gap. CDR3 nucleotides: TGTGCCAGCAGCCACCTACCGGGACGGGGAGATACGCAGTATTTT. Protein product: CASSHLPGRGDTQYF.

This clonotype was counted at least ten times. V usage is TRBV27 and J usage is TRBJ2-7; 8 bases fit TRBD2. CDR1 is MNHEY, CDR2 SMNVEV, per germline (reference sequence). V lost 3 bases and J lost 2; bases outside the gene matches: 6. The CDR3 has 15 residues. The CDR3: CASSFRLAIPYEQYF. Here the CDR3 DNA reads TGTGCCAGCAGTTTCCGACTAGCGATACCCTACGAGCAGTACTTC.

The chain carries TRBV11-2 and TRBJ2-1, with TRBD2 matching 10 bases. J was trimmed by 6 bases and V by 3 bases; bases with no gene match: 5. The CDR3 is 15 residues long. The V gene's germline CDR1 is SGHAT and CDR2 FQNNGV. The CDR3 sequence: CASSFFSGGANEQFF. CDR3 in DNA: TGTGCCAGCAGCTTTTTCAGCGGGGGGGCCAATGAGCAGTTCTTC.

This clonotype has ten or more counts. The V and J genes are TRBV28 and TRBJ2-1, with a possible D match to TRBD2 (6 bases). The V end was cut by 2 bases, the J end by 3 bases, with 8 bases between. CDR3 length equals 14 residues. The V gene's germline CDR1 is MDHEN and CDR2 SYDVKM. The chain's CDR3 is CASSLQGLYNEQFF. The CDR3 DNA is TGTGCCAGCAGTTTACAGGGACTCTACAATGAGCAGTTCTTC.

There are many counts of this clonotype. The chain recombines TRBV29-1 with TRBJ2-7; 10 bases fit TRBD2. V lost 7 bases and J lost 2; bases outside the gene matches: 5. The CDR3 is 13 residues long. Germline assignment: CDR1 SQVTM and CDR2 ANQGSEA. The CDR3 DNA sequence: TGCAGCGGTCGTACTAGCGGGACCTACGAGCAGTACTTC. Translating gives CSGRTSGTYEQYF.

The chain links TRBV12-3 or TRBV12-4 to TRBJ1-1, with unresolved D. This CDR3 is 13 amino acids long. V was clipped by 7 bases and J by 0 bases, with 9 bases between them. For the CDR3, the DNA is TGTGCCAGCATCGTTCGCTTGAACACTGAAGCTTTCTTT. It codes for CASIVRLNTEAFF.

This clonotype was recorded at least ten times. The CDR3 DNA sequence: TGCGCCAGCAGCTTGAGGCTAGCGGGAGCCCTTTTCGATAACCAAGAGACCCAGTACTTC. It encodes CASSLRLAGALFDNQETQYF. The chain uses TRBV5-1 and TRBJ2-5; TRBD2 agrees at 10 bases. This CDR3 is 20 amino acids long. V shed 1 base and J 0 bases; nucleotides not matched to a gene: 15. Germline V gene data show CDR1 as SGHRS and CDR2 as YFSETQ. The entire variable domain, with the rest obtained from reference TRBV5-1 and TRBJ2-5, is as follows: KAGVTQTPRYLIKTRGQQVTLSCSPISGHRSVSWYQQTPGQGLQFLFEYFSETQRNKGNFPGRFSGRQFSNSRSEMNVSTLELGDSALYLCASSLRLAGALFDNQETQYFGPGTRLLVL.

The CDR3 loop reads CASSQGGGTGELFF. The CDR3 bases are TGTGCCAGCAGCCAAGGAGGGGGAACCGGGGAGCTGTTTTTT. The genes are TRBV3-1 and TRBJ2-2; weak D call: TRBD1 (6 bases). The germline gives CDR1 LGHDT, CDR2 YNNKEL (reference sequence). With 1 base removed from V and 5 bases from J, the gap between germline ends came to 8 bases. The CDR3 loop spans 14 amino acids.

The chain recombines TRBV29-1 with TRBJ2-1; D call uncertain. The CDR3 consists of 13 residues. V lost 1 base to trimming and J lost 9 bases, with 13 bases between them. The germline gives CDR1 SQVTM, CDR2 ANQGSEA. CDR3 DNA sequence: TGCAGCGTTGAAGTAACCGAGCAGCTTGAGCAGTTCTTC. Amino acid sequence: CSVEVTEQLEQFF.

The chain couples TRBV27 to TRBJ2-7; D is unclear. The germline V and J ends were trimmed by 0 bases and 5 bases, with 14 bases remaining between them. The CDR3 totals 15 residues. CDR1 and CDR2 from the germline V gene are MNHEY and SMNVEV (reference sequence). CDR3 sequence: CASSLSIINRNEQYF. The CDR3 DNA sequence: TGTGCCAGCAGTTTATCCATTATAAACAGAAACGAGCAGTACTTC.